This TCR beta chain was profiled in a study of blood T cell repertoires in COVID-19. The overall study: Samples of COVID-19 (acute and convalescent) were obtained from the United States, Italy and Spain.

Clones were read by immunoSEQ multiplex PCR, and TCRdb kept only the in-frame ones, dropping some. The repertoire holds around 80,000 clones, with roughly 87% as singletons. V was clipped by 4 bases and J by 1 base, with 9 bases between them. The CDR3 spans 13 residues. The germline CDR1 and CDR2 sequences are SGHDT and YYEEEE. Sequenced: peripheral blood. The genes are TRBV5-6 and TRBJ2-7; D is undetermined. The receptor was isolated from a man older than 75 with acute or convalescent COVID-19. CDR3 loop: CASSRGRSYEQYF. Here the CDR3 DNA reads TGTGCCAGCAGCCGAGGAAGATCCTACGAGCAGTACTTC.